The T cell receptor beta chain described here comes from a study of immune heterogeneity within non-small cell lung tumors. Study in general: Classification of the tumors gave several squamous cell carcinomas, approximately 10 non-squamous carcinomas and 1 not otherwise specified.

Multiplex PCR amplified the TCR beta CDR3 region. Its first round ran for around 10 cycles with 32 V and 13 J primers. TCRdb re-called the multiplex PCR reads through MiXCR, storing one row per CDR3 protein. The table lists some 2,000 distinct CDR3 sequences, roughly 24% of them singletons, with roughly 15% in the top ten. This clonotype is large by share. What it binds is unknown. Germline assignment: CDR1 ENHRY and CDR2 SYGVKD. V dropped 7 bases and J dropped 3 bases, with 6 bases sitting between them. This CDR3 comprises 12 residues. Study-wide points: Largely distinct from one individual patient to the next were the high-frequency T-cell receptor beta clonotypes. Identical dominant CDR3 beta clonotypes recurred among a patient's tumor sites, alongside site-unique high-frequency clones.

With around 550 ng used per sample, the template was genomic DNA from bulk tumor. Several spatially distant biopsies were obtained per primary tumor intraoperatively. These patients got curative surgery after being newly diagnosed with untreated non-small cell lung cancer. Newly diagnosed non-small cell lung cancer patients undergoing curative-intent surgery served as donors. The receptor comes from a man aged 55 to 70 with non-small cell lung cancer. Sequenced: lung tumor tissue. The V call is TRBV10-3, the J call TRBJ2-2, with D tentatively TRBD1 (6 bases). The CDR3 nucleotides read TGTGCCATCAACAGGGACACCGGGGAGCTGTTTTTT. Protein product: CAINRDTGELFF.